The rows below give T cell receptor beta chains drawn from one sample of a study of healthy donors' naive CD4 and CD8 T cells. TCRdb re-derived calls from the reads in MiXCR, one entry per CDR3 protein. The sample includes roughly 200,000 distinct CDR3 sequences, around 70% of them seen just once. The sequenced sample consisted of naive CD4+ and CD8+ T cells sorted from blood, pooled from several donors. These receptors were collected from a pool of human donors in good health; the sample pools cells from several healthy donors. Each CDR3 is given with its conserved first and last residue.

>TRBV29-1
CSVLGSRSSYNEQFF
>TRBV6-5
CASSYSGAEQETQYF
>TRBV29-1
CSVGTGTQPQHF
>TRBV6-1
CASSEGTSGRALKTQYF
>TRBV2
CASSVPRGSEKAFF
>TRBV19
CASNRDRDNEQFF
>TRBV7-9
CASSAPNRGHEQFF
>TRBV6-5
CASTSLSGSPYNEQFF
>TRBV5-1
CASSPEGQGRYGYTF
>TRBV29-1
CSVAIGSSYNEQFF
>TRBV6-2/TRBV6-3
CASSYVPDQLGNEQFF
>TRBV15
CATSRGGVVEQFF
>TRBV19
CASTPGQGNQPQHF
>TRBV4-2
CASSQSVGFIETQYF
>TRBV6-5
CASTGQGYGYTF
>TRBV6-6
CASSYIGSDTDTQYF
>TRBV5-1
CASSLGTGREQFF
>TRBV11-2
CASSLPLETQYF
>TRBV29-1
CSVVQGGDTQYF
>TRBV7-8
CASSLKRVWETQYF
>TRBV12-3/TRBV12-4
CASSLQWTSEQFF
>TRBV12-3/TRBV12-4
CASSQPQSETQYF
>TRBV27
CASSLQRRVGTDTQYF
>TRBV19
CASSSRGLGRMNTEAFF
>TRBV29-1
CSVEVQLGGDRPTDTQYF
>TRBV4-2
CASSQDFGDEQYF
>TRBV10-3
CAISGGDEQYF
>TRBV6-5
CASSLNSQGPEAFF
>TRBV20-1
CSARGMGQGSNQPQHF
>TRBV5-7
CASSLEDRVYGYTF
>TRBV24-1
CATSDPRAGGTSGRPYNEQFF
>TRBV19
CASSKGRGLNYGYTF
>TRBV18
CASSPLSGNQPQHF
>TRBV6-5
CASSYSGQPAGGENIQYF
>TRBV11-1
CASSLVGLEAFF
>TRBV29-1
CSVEPGTVFTDTQYF
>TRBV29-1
CSVSETSGRPTDTQYF
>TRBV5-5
CASSSGLEFETQYF
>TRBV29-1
CSVPREGYGYTF
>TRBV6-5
CASSWAGGSDNEQFF
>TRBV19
CASSMGGPYNEQFF
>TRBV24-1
CATSDLGSGQETQYF
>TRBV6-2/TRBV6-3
CASSYADGNQPQHF